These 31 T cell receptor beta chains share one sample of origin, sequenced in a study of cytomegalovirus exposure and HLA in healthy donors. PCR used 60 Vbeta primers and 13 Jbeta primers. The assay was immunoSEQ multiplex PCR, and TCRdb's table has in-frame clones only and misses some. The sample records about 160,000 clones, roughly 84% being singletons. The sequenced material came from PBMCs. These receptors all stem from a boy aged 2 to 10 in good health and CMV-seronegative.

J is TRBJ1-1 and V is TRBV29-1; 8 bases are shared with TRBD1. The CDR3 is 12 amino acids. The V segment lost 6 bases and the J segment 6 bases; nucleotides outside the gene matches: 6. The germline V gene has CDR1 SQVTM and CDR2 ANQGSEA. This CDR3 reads CSVGQGNAEAFF. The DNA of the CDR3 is TGCAGCGTCGGACAGGGAAACGCTGAAGCTTTCTTT.

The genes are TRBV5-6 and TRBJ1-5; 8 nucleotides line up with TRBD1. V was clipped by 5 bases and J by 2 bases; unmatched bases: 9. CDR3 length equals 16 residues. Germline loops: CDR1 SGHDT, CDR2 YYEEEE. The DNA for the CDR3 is TGTGCCAGCAGTTCATTAAACAGGGGGGGCAATCAGCCCCAGCATTTT. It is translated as CASSSLNRGGNQPQHF.

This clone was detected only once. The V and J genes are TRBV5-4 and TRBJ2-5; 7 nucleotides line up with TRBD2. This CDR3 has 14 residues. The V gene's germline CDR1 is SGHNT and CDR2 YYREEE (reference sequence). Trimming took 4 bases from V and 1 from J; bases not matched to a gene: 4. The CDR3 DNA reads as TGTGCCAGCAGCCGGGAGGCTTCCCAAGAGACCCAGTACTTC. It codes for CASSREASQETQYF.

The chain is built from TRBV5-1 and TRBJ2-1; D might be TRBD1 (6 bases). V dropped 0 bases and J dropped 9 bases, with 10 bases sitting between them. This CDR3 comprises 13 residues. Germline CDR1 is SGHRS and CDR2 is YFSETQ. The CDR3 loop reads CASSLGNRAEQFF. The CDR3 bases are TGCGCCAGCAGCTTGGGGAACAGGGCTGAGCAGTTCTTC. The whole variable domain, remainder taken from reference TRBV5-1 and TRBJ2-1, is KAGVTQTPRYLIKTRGQQVTLSCSPISGHRSVSWYQQTPGQGLQFLFEYFSETQRNKGNFPGRFSGRQFSNSRSEMNVSTLELGDSALYLCASSLGNRAEQFFGPGTRLTVL.

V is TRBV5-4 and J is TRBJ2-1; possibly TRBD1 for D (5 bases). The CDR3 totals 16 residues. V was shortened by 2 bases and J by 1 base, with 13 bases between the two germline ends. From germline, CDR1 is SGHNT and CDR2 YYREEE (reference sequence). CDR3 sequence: CASSFSLRQSYNEQFF. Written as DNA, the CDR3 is TGTGCCAGCAGCTTTAGTCTACGACAGTCCTACAATGAGCAGTTCTTC. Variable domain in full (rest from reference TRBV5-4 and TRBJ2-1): ETGVTQSPTHLIKTRGQQVTLRCSSQSGHNTVSWYQQALGQGPQFIFQYYREEENGRGNFPPRFSGLQFPNYSSELNVNALELDDSALYLCASSFSLRQSYNEQFFGPGTRLTVL.

CDR3 residues: CASSTEGTWGRANQPQHF. CDR3 DNA: TGTGCCAGCAGTACCGAGGGGACATGGGGGCGGGCGAATCAGCCCCAGCATTTT. The rearrangement joins TRBV28 to TRBJ1-5; possibly TRBD1 for D (6 bases). Germline CDR1 is MDHEN and CDR2 is SYDVKM. Trimming cost V 5 bases and J 4 bases, with 24 bases left between them. The CDR3 length is 18 residues.

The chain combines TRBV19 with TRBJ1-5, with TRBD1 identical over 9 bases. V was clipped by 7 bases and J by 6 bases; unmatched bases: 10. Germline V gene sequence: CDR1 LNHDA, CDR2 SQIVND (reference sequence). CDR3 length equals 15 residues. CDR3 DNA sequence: TGTGCCAGTACCCGTACAGGGGGCGGGGGTCAGCCCCAGCATTTT. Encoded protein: CASTRTGGGGQPQHF. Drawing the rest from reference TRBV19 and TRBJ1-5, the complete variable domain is DGGITQSPKYLFRKEGQNVTLSCEQNLNHDAMYWYRQDPGQGLRLIYYSQIVNDFQKGDIAEGYSVSREKKESFPLTVTSAQKNPTAFYLCASTRTGGGGQPQHFGDGTRLSIL.

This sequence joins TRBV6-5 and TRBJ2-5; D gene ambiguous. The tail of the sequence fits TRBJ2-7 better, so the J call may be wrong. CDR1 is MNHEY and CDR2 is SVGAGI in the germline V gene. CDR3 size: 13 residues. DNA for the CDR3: TGTGCCAGCAGTTCCGGGTATACCTACGAGCAGTACTTC. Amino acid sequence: CASSSGYTYEQYF.

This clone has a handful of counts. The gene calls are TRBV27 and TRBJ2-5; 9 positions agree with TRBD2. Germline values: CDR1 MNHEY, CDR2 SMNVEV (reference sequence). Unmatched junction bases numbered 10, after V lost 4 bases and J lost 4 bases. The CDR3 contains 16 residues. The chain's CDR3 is CASSSPAGGRRETQYF. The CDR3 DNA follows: TGTGCCAGCAGTTCCCCCGCGGGAGGGAGGCGAGAGACCCAGTACTTC.

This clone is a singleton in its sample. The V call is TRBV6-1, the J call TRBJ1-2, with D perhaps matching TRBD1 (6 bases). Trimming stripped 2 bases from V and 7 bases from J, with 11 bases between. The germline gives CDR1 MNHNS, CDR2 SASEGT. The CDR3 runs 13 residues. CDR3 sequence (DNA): TGTGCCAGCAGTGAATGGCGGGGGGCTGGCTACACCTTC. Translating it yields CASSEWRGAGYTF.

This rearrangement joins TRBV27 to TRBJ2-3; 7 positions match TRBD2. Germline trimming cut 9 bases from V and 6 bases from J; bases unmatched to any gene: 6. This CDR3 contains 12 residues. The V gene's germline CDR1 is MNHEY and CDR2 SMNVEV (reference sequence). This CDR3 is CASKKTSDTQYF. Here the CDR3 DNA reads TGTGCCAGTAAGAAGACTAGCGATACGCAGTATTTT.

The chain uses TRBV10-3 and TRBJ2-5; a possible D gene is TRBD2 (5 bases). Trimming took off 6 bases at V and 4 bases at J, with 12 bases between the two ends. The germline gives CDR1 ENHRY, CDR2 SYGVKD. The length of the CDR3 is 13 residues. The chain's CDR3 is CAIRGSLRETQYF. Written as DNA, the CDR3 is TGTGCCATCAGAGGGAGTCTAAGAGAGACCCAGTACTTC.

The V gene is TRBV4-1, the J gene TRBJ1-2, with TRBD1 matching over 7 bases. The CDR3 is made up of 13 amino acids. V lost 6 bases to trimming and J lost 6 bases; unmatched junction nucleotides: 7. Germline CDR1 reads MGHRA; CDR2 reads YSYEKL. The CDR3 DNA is TGCGCCAGCAGAGTGGACAGGAGGAATGGCTACACCTTC. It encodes CASRVDRRNGYTF.

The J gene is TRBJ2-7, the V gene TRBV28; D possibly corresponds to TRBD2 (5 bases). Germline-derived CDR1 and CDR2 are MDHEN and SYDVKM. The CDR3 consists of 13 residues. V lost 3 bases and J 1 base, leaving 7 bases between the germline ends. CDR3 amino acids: CASSFERSYEQYF. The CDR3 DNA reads TGTGCCAGCAGTTTTGAGCGGTCCTACGAGCAGTACTTC.

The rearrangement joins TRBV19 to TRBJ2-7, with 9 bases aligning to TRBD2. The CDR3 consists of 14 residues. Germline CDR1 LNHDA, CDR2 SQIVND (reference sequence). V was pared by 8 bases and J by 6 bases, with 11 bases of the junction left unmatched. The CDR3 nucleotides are TGTGCCAGTGCCTGGCGGGAGGGCCTATCCGAGCAGTACTTC. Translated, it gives CASAWREGLSEQYF.

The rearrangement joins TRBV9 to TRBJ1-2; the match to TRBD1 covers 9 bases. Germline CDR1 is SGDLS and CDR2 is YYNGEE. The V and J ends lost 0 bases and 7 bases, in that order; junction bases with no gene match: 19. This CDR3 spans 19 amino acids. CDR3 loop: CASSVGRSGGTGLSSGYTF. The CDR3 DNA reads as TGTGCCAGCAGCGTAGGAAGGAGTGGGGGGACAGGGCTCTCCAGTGGCTACACCTTC.

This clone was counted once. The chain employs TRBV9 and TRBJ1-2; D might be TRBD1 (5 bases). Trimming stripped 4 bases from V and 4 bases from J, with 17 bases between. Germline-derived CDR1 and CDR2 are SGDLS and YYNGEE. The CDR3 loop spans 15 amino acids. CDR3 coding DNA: TGTGCCAGCAGCCCTCAGACGGGGGGAATCTATGGCTACACCTTC. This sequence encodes CASSPQTGGIYGYTF.

As DNA, the CDR3 is TGCAGCGTTGAAAATTGGTTATTGGAGGGACAGGGAAAGAATGGCTACACCTTC. Translating it yields CSVENWLLEGQGKNGYTF. V usage is TRBV29-1 and J usage is TRBJ1-2; 9 nucleotides align to TRBD1. CDR1 is SQVTM, CDR2 ANQGSEA, per germline. This CDR3 region has 18 residues. J was trimmed by 6 bases and V by 2 bases; bases with no gene match: 19.

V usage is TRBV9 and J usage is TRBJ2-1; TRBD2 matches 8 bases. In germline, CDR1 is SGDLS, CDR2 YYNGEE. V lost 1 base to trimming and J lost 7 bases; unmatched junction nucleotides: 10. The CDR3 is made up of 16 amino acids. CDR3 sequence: CASSVPLGERENEQFF. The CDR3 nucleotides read TGTGCCAGCAGCGTACCCCTTGGGGAGCGGGAGAATGAGCAGTTCTTC. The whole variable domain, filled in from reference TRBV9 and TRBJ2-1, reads DSGVTQTPKHLITATGQRVTLRCSPRSGDLSVYWYQQSLDQGLQFLIQYYNGEERAKGNILERFSAQQFPDLHSELNLSSLELGDSALYFCASSVPLGERENEQFFGPGTRLTVL.

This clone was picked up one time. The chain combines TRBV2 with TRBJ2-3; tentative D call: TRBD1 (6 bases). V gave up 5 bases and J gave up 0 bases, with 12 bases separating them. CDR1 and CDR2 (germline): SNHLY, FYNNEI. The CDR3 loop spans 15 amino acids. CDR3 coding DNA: TGTGCCAGCAGTAAAACAGGGCCTAGCACAGATACGCAGTATTTT. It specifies CASSKTGPSTDTQYF.

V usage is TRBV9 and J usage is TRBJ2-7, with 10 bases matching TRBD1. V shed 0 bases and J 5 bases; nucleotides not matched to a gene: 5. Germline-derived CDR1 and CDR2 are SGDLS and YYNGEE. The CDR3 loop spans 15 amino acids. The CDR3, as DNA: TGTGCCAGCAGCGTAGGGGACAGGGGAAAGGACGAGCAGTACTTC. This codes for CASSVGDRGKDEQYF.

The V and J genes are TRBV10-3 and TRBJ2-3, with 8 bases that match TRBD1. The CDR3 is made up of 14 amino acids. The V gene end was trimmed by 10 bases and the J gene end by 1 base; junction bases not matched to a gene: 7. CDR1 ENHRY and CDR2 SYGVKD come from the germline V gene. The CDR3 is CATMDRAGTDTQYF. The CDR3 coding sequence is TGTGCCACCATGGACAGGGCCGGCACAGATACGCAGTATTTT.

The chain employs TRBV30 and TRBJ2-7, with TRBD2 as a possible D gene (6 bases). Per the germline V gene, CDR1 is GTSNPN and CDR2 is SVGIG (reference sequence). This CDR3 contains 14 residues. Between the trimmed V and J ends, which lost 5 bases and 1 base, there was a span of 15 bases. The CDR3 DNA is TGTGCCTGGGTGGGACGGGAGCATTCCTACGAGCAGTACTTC. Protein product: CAWVGREHSYEQYF. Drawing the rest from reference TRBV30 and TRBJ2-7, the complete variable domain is SQTIHQWPATLVQPVGSPLSLECTVEGTSNPNLYWYRQAAGRGLQLLFYSVGIGQISSEVPQNLSASRPQDRQFILSSKKLLLSDSGFYLCAWVGREHSYEQYFGPGTRLTVT.

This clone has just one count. The CDR3 loop is CASSSTGVLNTEAFF. CDR3 nucleotides: TGTGCCAGCAGCTCAACCGGGGTATTGAACACTGAAGCTTTCTTT. V is TRBV7-9 and J is TRBJ1-1; D unclear. The CDR3 covers 15 residues. CDR1 is SEHNR and CDR2 is FQNEAQ in the germline V gene (reference sequence). V was shortened by 4 bases and J by 0 bases, with 12 bases between the two germline ends.

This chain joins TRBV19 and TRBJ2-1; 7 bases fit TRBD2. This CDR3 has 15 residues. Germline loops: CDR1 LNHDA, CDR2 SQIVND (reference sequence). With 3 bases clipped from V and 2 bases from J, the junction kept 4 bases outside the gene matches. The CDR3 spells CASSIGGGTYNEQFF. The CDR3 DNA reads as TGTGCCAGTAGTATCGGCGGGGGAACCTACAATGAGCAGTTCTTC.

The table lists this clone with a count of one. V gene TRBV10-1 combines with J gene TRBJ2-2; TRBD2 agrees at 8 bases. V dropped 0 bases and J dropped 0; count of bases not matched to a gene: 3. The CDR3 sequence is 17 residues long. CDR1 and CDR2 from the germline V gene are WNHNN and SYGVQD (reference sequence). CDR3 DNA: TGCGCCAGCAGTGAGTCGACACTAGCGGCGAACACCGGGGAGCTGTTTTTT. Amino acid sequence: CASSESTLAANTGELFF.

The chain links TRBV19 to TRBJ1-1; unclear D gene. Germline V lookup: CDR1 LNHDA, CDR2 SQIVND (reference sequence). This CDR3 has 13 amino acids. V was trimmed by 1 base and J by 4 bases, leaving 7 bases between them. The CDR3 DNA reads TGTGCCAGTAGTATAGTTGAGGGCACTGAAGCTTTCTTT. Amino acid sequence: CASSIVEGTEAFF. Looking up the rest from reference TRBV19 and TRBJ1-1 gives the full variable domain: DGGITQSPKYLFRKEGQNVTLSCEQNLNHDAMYWYRQDPGQGLRLIYYSQIVNDFQKGDIAEGYSVSREKKESFPLTVTSAQKNPTAFYLCASSIVEGTEAFFGQGTRLTVV.

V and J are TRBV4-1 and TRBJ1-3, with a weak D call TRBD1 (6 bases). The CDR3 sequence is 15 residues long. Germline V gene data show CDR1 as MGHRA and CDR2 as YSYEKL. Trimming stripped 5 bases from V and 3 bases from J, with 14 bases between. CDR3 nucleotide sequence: TGCGCCAGCAGCTCTCGGGACACCCTTGGAAACACCATATATTTT. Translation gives CASSSRDTLGNTIYF.

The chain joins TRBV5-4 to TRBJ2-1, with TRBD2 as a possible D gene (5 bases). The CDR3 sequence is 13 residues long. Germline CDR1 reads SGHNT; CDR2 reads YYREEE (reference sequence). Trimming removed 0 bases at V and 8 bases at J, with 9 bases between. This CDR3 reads CASSLAGVHEQFF. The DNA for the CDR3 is TGTGCCAGCAGCTTGGCCGGGGTCCATGAGCAGTTCTTC.

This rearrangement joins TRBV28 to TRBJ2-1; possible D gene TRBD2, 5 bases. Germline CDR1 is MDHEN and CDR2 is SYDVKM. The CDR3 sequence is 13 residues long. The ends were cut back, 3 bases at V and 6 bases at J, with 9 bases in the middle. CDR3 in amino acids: CASSFGSSNEQFF. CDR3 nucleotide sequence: TGTGCCAGCAGTTTTGGGAGCTCCAATGAGCAGTTCTTC.

The CDR3 sequence is CASSPGTGGGYGYTF. The CDR3 DNA is TGTGCCAGTAGTCCAGGGACAGGCGGAGGCTATGGCTACACCTTC. The chain joins TRBV19 to TRBJ1-2; 8 bases fit TRBD1. V was clipped by 5 bases and J by 4 bases; unmatched bases: 9. The CDR3 loop spans 15 amino acids. In germline, CDR1 is LNHDA, CDR2 SQIVND (reference sequence).